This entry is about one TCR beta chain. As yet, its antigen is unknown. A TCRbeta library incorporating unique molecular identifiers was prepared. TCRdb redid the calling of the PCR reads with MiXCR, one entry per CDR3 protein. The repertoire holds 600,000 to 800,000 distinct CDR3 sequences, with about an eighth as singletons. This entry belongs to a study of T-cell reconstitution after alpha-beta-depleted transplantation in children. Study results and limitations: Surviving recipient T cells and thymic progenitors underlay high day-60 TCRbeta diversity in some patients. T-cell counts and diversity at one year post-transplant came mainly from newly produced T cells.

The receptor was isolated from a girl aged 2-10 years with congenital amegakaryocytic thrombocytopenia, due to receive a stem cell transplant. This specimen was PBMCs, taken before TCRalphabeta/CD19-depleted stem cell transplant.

DNA of the CDR3: TGTGCCAGCAGCCTTGAGCGGGAGGTCGGCCACGAGCAGTACTTC. This codes for CASSLEREVGHEQYF. The rearrangement links TRBV5-5 to TRBJ2-7; the match to TRBD2 covers 9 bases. CDR3 size: 15 residues. Germline V gene lookup returns CDR1 SGHKS and CDR2 YYEKEE (reference sequence). The V segment lost 4 bases and the J segment 5 bases; nucleotides outside the gene matches: 10. Looking up the rest from reference TRBV5-5 and TRBJ2-7 gives the full variable domain: DAGVTQSPTHLIKTRGQQVTLRCSPISGHKSVSWYQQVLGQGPQFIFQYYEKEERGRGNFPDRFSARQFPNYSSELNVNALLLGDSALYLCASSLEREVGHEQYFGPGTRLTVT.